This TCR beta chain appears in the sequencing data of a study of blood T cell repertoires in COVID-19. Background on the study: Spain, Italy and the United States supplied samples that represented acute and convalescent COVID-19. Nucleic acid was either cDNA or gDNA, and it came from T cells, B-cell-depleted T cells, or PBMCs.

With 0 bases clipped from V and 5 bases from J, the junction kept 5 bases outside the gene matches. CDR1 and CDR2 from the germline V gene are SGHRS and YFSETQ. The CDR3 extends over 16 amino acids. How the authors handled the data: For nucleated cells, counts were estimated from reference gene primer amplification. Profiling relied on immunoSEQ multiplex PCR, and the TCRdb table lists in-frame clones only, not all of them. That table gives V, J and clone size, and the DNA gave D and trimming. Of approximately 180,000 clones listed, approximately 83% are singletons. The V gene is TRBV5-1, the J gene TRBJ2-5; TRBD2 agrees at 12 bases. This clonotype was sampled from a man between 60 and 70 years old with acute or convalescent COVID-19. Sample: peripheral blood. For the CDR3, the DNA is TGCGCCAGCAGCTTGGCCCTAGCGGGAGGGCCGGAGACCCAGTACTTC. It specifies CASSLALAGGPETQYF.